This TCR beta chain stems from a study of OX40 agonist ivuxolimab in advanced cancers. Across the whole study: Patient treatment consisted of intravenous ivuxolimab administration every 2 weeks at 0.01 to 10 mg/kg.

In the case of this clone: At one end, the junction sequence differs from germline, possibly due to a read error.

Sequencing was performed with immunoSEQ multiplex PCR; in TCRdb, only in-frame clones are kept and a portion is missing. The sample holds tens of thousands of clones, roughly 87% seen once. Germline V gene lookup returns CDR1 MRHNA and CDR2 SNTAGT. CDR3 length equals 16 residues. The V gene is TRBV6-4, the J gene TRBJ2-6; 7 bases agree with TRBD1. This receptor was obtained from an adult with an advanced solid tumor such as melanoma, head and neck, liver or kidney cancer. The sample in question was CD4+ or CD8+ T cells sorted from blood, obtained in a trial of the OX40 agonist ivuxolimab. Here the CDR3 reads CASSANTGAGTNVLTF. CDR3 DNA sequence: TGTGCCAGCAGTGCCAACACAGGGGCTGGGACCAACGTCCTGACTTTC.